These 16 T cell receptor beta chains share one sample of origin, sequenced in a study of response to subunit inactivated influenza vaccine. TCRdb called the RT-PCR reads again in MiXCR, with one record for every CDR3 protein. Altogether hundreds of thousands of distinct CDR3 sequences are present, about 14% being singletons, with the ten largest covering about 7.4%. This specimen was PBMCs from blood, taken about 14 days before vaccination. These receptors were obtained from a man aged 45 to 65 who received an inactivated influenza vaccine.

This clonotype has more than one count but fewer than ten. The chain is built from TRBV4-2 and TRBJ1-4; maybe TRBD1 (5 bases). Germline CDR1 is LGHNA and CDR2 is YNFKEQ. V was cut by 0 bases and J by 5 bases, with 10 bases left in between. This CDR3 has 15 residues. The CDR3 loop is CASSQDRQGNEKLFF. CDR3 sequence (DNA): TGTGCCAGCAGCCAAGATAGGCAGGGCAATGAAAAACTGTTTTTT.

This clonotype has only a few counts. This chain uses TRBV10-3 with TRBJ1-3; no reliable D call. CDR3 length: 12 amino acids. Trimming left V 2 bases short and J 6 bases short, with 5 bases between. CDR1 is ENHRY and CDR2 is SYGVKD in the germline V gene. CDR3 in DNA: TGTGCCATCAGTGAGACATCAAACACCATATATTTT. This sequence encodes CAISETSNTIYF.

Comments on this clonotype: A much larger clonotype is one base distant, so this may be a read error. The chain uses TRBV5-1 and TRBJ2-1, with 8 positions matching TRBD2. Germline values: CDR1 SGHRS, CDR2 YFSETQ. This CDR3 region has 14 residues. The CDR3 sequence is CAISLGLDVDEQFF. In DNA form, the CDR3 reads TGCGCCATCAGCTTGGGACTAGACGTCGATGAGCAGTTCTTC. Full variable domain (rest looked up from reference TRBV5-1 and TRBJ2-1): KAGVTQTPRYLIKTRGQQVTLSCSPISGHRSVSWYQQTPGQGLQFLFEYFSETQRNKGNFPGRFSGRQFSNSRSEMNVSTLELGDSALYLCAISLGLDVDEQFFGPGTRLTVL.

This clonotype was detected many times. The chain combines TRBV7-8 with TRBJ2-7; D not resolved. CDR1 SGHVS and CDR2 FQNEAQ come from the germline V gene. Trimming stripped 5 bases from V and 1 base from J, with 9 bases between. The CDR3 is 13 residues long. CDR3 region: CASSRPGSYEQYF. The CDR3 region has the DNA TGTGCCAGCAGCCGACCGGGTTCCTACGAGCAGTACTTC.

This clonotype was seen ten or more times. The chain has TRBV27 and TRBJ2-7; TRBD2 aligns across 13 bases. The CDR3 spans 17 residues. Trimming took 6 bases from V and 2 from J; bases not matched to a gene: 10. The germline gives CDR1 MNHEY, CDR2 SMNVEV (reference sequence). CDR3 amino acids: CASSPSITSGRAYEQYF. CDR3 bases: TGTGCCAGCAGCCCATCAATAACTAGCGGGAGGGCCTACGAGCAGTACTTC.

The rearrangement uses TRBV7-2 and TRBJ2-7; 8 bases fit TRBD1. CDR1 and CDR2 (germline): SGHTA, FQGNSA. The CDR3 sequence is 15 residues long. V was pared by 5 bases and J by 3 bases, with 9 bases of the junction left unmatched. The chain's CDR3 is CTSSEDRARSYEQYF. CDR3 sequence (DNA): TGTACCAGCAGCGAGGACAGGGCGCGGAGCTACGAGCAGTACTTC.

CDR3: CASSRKGGDNSPLHF. The CDR3 bases are TGTGCCAGCAGTCGGAAAGGGGGAGATAATTCACCCCTCCACTTT. J is TRBJ1-6 and V is TRBV2; maybe TRBD1 (6 bases). Trimming left V 5 bases short and J 5 bases short, with 13 bases between. CDR3 length: 15 amino acids. Per the germline V gene, CDR1 is SNHLY and CDR2 is FYNNEI.

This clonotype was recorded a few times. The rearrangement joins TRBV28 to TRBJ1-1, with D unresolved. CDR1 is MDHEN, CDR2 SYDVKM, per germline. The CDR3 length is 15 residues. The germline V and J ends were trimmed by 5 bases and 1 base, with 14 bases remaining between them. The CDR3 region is CASSLPGPPNTEAFF. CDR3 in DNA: TGTGCCAGCAGTCTCCCTGGACCGCCGAACACTGAAGCTTTCTTT.

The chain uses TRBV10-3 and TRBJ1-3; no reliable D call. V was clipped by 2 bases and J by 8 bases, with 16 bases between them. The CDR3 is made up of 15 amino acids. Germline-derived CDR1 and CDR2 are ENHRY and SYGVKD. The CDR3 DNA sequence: TGTGCCATCAGTGAGCTAGGACTTTTGGTGGACACCATATATTTT. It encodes CAISELGLLVDTIYF.

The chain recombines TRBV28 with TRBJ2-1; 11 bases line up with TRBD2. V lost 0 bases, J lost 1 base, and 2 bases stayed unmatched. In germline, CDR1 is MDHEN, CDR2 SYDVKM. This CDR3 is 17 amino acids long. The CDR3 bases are TGTGCCAGCAGTTTATGGACTAGCGGGAAGTCCTACAATGAGCAGTTCTTC. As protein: CASSLWTSGKSYNEQFF.

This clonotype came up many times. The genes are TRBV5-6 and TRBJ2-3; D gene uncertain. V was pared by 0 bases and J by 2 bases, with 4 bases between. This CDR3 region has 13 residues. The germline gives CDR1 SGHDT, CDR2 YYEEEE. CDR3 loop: CASSLEPTDTQYF. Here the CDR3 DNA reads TGTGCCAGCAGCTTGGAACCCACAGATACGCAGTATTTT.

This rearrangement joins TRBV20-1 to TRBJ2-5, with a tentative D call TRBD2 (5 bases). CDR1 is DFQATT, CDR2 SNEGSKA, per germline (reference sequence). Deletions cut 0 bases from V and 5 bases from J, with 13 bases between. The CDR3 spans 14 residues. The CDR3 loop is CSARDSSNRETQYF. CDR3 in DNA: TGCAGTGCTAGAGATTCTAGCAATAGGGAGACCCAGTACTTC.

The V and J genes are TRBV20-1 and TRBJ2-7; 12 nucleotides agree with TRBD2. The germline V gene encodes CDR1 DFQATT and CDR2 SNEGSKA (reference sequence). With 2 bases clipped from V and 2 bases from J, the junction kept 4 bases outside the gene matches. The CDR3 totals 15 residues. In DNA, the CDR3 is TGCAGTGCTAGACGGACTAGCGGGATCACCTACGAGCAGTACTTC. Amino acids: CSARRTSGITYEQYF.

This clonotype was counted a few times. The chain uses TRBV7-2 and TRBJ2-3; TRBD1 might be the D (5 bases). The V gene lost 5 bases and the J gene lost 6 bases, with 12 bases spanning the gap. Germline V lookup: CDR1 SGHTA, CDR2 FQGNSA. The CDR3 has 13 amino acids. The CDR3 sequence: CASSKAKGDTQYF. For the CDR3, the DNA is TGTGCCAGCAGCAAAGCCAAGGGGGATACGCAGTATTTT. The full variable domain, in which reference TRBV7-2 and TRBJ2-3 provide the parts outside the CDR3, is GAGVSQSPSNKVTEKGKDVELRCDPISGHTALYWYRQSLGQGLEFLIYFQGNSAPDKSGLPSDRFSAERTGGSVSTLTIQRTQQEDSAVYLCASSKAKGDTQYFGPGTRLTVL.

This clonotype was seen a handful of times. CDR3 residues: CASSLQGFDEQYF. Written as DNA, the CDR3 is TGTGCCAGCAGCCTTCAGGGATTCGACGAGCAGTACTTC. This chain connects TRBV7-9 to TRBJ2-7; possible D gene TRBD1, 5 bases. The CDR3 totals 13 residues. The germline V gene encodes CDR1 SEHNR and CDR2 FQNEAQ (reference sequence). Between the trimmed V and J ends, which lost 5 bases and 5 bases, there was a span of 13 bases.

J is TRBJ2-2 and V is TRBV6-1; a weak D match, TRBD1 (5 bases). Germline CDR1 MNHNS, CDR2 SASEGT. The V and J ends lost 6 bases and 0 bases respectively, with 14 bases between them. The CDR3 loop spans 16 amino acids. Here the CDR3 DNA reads TGTGCCAGCAGCTTGACAGCCAGCACGAACACCGGGGAGCTGTTTTTT. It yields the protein CASSLTASTNTGELFF.